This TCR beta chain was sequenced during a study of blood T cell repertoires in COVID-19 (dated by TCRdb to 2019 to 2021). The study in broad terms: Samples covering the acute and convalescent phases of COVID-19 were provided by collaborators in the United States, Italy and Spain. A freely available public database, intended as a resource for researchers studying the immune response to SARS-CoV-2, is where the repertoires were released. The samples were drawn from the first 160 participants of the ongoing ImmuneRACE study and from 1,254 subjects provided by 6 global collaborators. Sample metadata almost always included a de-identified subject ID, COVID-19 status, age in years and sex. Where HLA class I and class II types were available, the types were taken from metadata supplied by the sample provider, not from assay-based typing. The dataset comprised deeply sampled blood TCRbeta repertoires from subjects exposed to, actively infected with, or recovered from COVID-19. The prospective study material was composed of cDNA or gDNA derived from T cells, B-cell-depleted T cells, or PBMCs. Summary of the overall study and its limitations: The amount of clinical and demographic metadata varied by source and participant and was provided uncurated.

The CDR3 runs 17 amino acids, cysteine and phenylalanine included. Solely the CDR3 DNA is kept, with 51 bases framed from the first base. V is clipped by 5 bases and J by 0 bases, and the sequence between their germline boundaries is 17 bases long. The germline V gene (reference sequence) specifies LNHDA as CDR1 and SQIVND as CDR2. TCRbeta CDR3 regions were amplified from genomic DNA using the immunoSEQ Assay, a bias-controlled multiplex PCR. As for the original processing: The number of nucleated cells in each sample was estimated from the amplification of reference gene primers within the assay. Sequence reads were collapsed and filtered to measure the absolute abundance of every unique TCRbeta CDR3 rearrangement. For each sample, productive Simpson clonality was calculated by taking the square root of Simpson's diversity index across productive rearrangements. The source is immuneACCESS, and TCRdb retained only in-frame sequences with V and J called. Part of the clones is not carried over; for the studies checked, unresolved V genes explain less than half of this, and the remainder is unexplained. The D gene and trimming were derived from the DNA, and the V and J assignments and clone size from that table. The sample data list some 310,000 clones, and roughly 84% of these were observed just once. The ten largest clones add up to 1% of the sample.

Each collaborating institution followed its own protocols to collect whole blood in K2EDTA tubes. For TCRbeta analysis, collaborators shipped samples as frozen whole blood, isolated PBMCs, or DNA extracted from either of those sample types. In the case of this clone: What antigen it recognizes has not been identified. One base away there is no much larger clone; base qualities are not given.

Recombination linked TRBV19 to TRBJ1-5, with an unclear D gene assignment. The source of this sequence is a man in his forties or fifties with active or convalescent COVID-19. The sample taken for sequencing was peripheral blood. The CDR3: CASSLEPAGYSNQPQHF. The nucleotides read TGTGCCAGTAGTCTCGAGCCCGCGGGTTATAGCAATCAGCCCCAGCATTTT.